These 3 T cell receptor beta chains share one sample of origin, sequenced in a study of beta chain features in type 1 diabetes. Investigators reverse transcribed all isolated RNA, so they sequenced expressed TCRB transcripts. Assay used: immunoSEQ multiplex PCR; TCRdb lists only in-frame clones, some missing. The data contain a few hundred thousand clones, roughly 14% of them singletons. Source material: naive CD4+ T cells from blood. The receptors shown here come from a man aged 25 to 45 in good health.

This clone was seen a few times. The chain has TRBV7-3 and TRBJ2-1; tentative D call: TRBD2 (6 bases). The germline V and J ends were trimmed by 5 bases and 5 bases, with 25 bases remaining between them. From germline, CDR1 is SGHTA and CDR2 FQGTGA. CDR3 length equals 18 residues. The CDR3 is CASSPSERGLSQNNEQFF. The CDR3 nucleotides are TGTGCCAGCAGCCCCTCGGAGCGTGGACTATCTCAAAACAATGAGCAGTTCTTC.

Only a few counts were recorded for this clone. The chain carries TRBV4-2 and TRBJ2-3, with 10 bases aligning to TRBD2. This CDR3 is built from 17 residues. Trimming cost V 1 base and J 3 bases; bases outside gene matches: 7. The germline gives CDR1 LGHNA, CDR2 YNFKEQ. In DNA, the CDR3 is TGTGCCAGCAGCCAAGCCCCCAGCGGGGGGGCGACAGATACGCAGTATTTT. This translates into CASSQAPSGGATDTQYF.

The chain's CDR3 is CAWSSQSPDTQYF. The CDR3 DNA reads TGTGCCTGGAGTTCCCAATCCCCCGATACGCAGTATTTT. This chain uses TRBV30 with TRBJ2-3; D not certain. V was pared by 2 bases and J by 6 bases, with 12 bases between. The CDR3 has 13 residues. The germline CDR1 and CDR2 sequences are GTSNPN and SVGIG (reference sequence).